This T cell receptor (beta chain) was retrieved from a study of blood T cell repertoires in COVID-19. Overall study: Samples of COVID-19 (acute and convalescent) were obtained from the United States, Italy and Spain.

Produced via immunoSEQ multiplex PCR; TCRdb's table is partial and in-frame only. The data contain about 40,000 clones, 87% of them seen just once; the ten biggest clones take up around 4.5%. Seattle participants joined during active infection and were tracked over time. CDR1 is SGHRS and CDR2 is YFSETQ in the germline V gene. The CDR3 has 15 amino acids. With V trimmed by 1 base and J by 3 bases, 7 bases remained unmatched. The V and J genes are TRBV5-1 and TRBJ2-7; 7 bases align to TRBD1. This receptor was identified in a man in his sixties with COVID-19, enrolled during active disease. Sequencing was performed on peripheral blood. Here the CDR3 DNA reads TGCGCCAGCAGCTTGTACGAGGGACAGTTCTACGAGCAGTACTTC. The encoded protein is CASSLYEGQFYEQYF. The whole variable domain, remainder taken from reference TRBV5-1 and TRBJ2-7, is KAGVTQTPRYLIKTRGQQVTLSCSPISGHRSVSWYQQTPGQGLQFLFEYFSETQRNKGNFPGRFSGRQFSNSRSEMNVSTLELGDSALYLCASSLYEGQFYEQYFGPGTRLTVT.